A selection of T cell receptor beta chains follows, all from one sample in a study of CD8 T cells in Susac syndrome. Each CDR3 protein is one row after TCRdb ran MiXCR on the immunoSEQ multiplex PCR reads. The sample has about 140,000 distinct CDR3 sequences, around 93% seen once. The sample consisted of CD4+ T cells from PBMCs. The receptors were sampled from a human donor with Susac syndrome. CDR3s include the opening cysteine and the closing phenylalanine or tryptophan. The order of the fields is V gene, J gene, D gene, clone size, CDR3 DNA, CDR3 protein. D genes are given only for firm matches. Rows give clone size only sometimes, using once, few, many, or a class for an expanded clone.

v_gene: TRBV5-1
j_gene: TRBJ2-2
d_gene: TRBD2
abundance: NA
CDR3nt: TGCGCCAGCAGCCCCGGACTAGATACCGGGGAGCTGTTTTTT
CDR3aa: CASSPGLDTGELFF

v_gene: TRBV2
j_gene: TRBJ1-6
d_gene: NA
abundance: NA
CDR3nt: TGTGCCAGCAGCGAGCCCCGAGTAGGGGGTTATAATTCACCCCTCCACTTT
CDR3aa: CASSEPRVGGYNSPLHF

v_gene: TRBV10-3
j_gene: TRBJ2-5
d_gene: TRBD2
abundance: NA
CDR3nt: TGTGCCATCAGTCGGGGGCGGGGGGGGATCGAAGAGACCCAGTACTTC
CDR3aa: CAISRGRGGIEETQYF

v_gene: TRBV6-2/TRBV6-3
j_gene: TRBJ2-7
d_gene: NA
abundance: NA
CDR3nt: TGTGCCAGCGGGTGGTCCTCGCTCTACGAGCAGTACTTC
CDR3aa: CASGWSSLYEQYF

v_gene: TRBV2
j_gene: TRBJ1-1
d_gene: NA
abundance: NA
CDR3nt: TGTGCCAGCAGTGAAGCGCTCGGACTGGAGGCTTTCTTT
CDR3aa: CASSEALGLEAFF

v_gene: TRBV5-1
j_gene: TRBJ2-5
d_gene: NA
abundance: NA
CDR3nt: TGCGCCAGCAGCTTGGGGGCGAGCTTGAGGGAGACCCAGTACTTC
CDR3aa: CASSLGASLRETQYF

v_gene: TRBV9
j_gene: TRBJ2-6
d_gene: TRBD1
abundance: NA
CDR3nt: TGTGCCAGCAGCCCCGGGACAGCCCCTGGGGCCAACGTCCTGACTTTC
CDR3aa: CASSPGTAPGANVLTF

v_gene: TRBV2
j_gene: TRBJ2-1
d_gene: NA
abundance: NA
CDR3nt: TGTGCCAGCAGCTGGAGACTAGGAAACAATGAGCAGTTCTTC
CDR3aa: CASSWRLGNNEQFF

v_gene: TRBV18
j_gene: TRBJ1-1
d_gene: NA
abundance: NA
CDR3nt: TGTGCCAGCTCACCAACTGGGCTTGAAGCTTTCTTT
CDR3aa: CASSPTGLEAFF

v_gene: TRBV28
j_gene: TRBJ1-5
d_gene: TRBD1
abundance: NA
CDR3nt: TGTGCCAGCATCGGGGACAGGGCCTATAATCAGCCCCAGCATTTT
CDR3aa: CASIGDRAYNQPQHF

v_gene: TRBV30
j_gene: TRBJ2-5
d_gene: TRBD2
abundance: NA
CDR3nt: TGTGCCTGGAGTAGAGTAGCGGGAGGGGTACAGACCCAGTACTTC
CDR3aa: CAWSRVAGGVQTQYF

v_gene: TRBV30
j_gene: TRBJ2-7
d_gene: TRBD2
abundance: NA
CDR3nt: TGTGCCTGGAGTGCGCCGGGACTACGGCTAGACGAGCAGTACTTC
CDR3aa: CAWSAPGLRLDEQYF

v_gene: TRBV30
j_gene: TRBJ1-3
d_gene: NA
abundance: NA
CDR3nt: TGTGCCTGTAACAGGGCGGACACCATATATTTT
CDR3aa: CACNRADTIYF

v_gene: TRBV30
j_gene: TRBJ1-5
d_gene: NA
abundance: once
CDR3nt: TGTGCCTGGAGCCACCGGACGAATCAGCCCCAGCATTTT
CDR3aa: CAWSHRTNQPQHF

v_gene: TRBV14
j_gene: TRBJ1-3
d_gene: NA
abundance: NA
CDR3nt: TGTGCCAGCAGCCAAGATCTTGGAAACACCATATATTTT
CDR3aa: CASSQDLGNTIYF

v_gene: TRBV5-1
j_gene: TRBJ2-1
d_gene: NA
abundance: NA
CDR3nt: TGCGCCAGCAGCTTCGCGCGGGGCCTCTACAATGAGCAGTTCTTC
CDR3aa: CASSFARGLYNEQFF

v_gene: TRBV3-1
j_gene: TRBJ1-5
d_gene: NA
abundance: once
CDR3nt: TGTGCCAGCAGCCAAGGATCCAGAGCGGGGGAGGATCAGCCCCAGCATTTT
CDR3aa: CASSQGSRAGEDQPQHF

v_gene: TRBV10-3
j_gene: TRBJ2-5
d_gene: TRBD2
abundance: NA
CDR3nt: TGTGCCATCAAAGCTAGCGGGGCCCAAGAGACCCAGTACTTC
CDR3aa: CAIKASGAQETQYF

v_gene: TRBV6-2/TRBV6-3
j_gene: TRBJ2-1
d_gene: NA
abundance: NA
CDR3nt: TGTGCCAGCAGCCCAGCGGGCCTCGTTAACAATGAGCAGTTCTTC
CDR3aa: CASSPAGLVNNEQFF

v_gene: TRBV29-1
j_gene: TRBJ2-4
d_gene: NA
abundance: NA
CDR3nt: TGCAGCGTTGAAAAAACAGGGCGCGGGGACATTCAGTACTTC
CDR3aa: CSVEKTGRGDIQYF

v_gene: TRBV7-9
j_gene: TRBJ2-3
d_gene: NA
abundance: NA
CDR3nt: TGTGCCAGCAGCTTAGTGATGGTGGATACGCAGTATTTT
CDR3aa: CASSLVMVDTQYF

v_gene: TRBV12-3/TRBV12-4
j_gene: TRBJ2-1
d_gene: NA
abundance: once
CDR3nt: TGTGCAACCGGGTCCTACAATGAGCAGTTCTTC
CDR3aa: CATGSYNEQFF

v_gene: TRBV18
j_gene: TRBJ2-7
d_gene: TRBD1
abundance: NA
CDR3nt: TGTGCCAGCTCACCATCGACAGGGAGCTACGAGCAGTACTTC
CDR3aa: CASSPSTGSYEQYF

v_gene: TRBV2
j_gene: TRBJ2-3
d_gene: TRBD1
abundance: NA
CDR3nt: TGTGCCAGCGGGAGCACAGGGGGGTACACAGATACGCAGTATTTT
CDR3aa: CASGSTGGYTDTQYF

v_gene: TRBV2
j_gene: TRBJ2-2
d_gene: NA
abundance: NA
CDR3nt: TGTGCCAGCCGAGGAATCACCGGGGAGCTGTTTTTT
CDR3aa: CASRGITGELFF

v_gene: TRBV7-2
j_gene: TRBJ2-5
d_gene: TRBD2
abundance: NA
CDR3nt: TGTGCCAGCAGCTTGGGACTAGCGGCAGAGACCCAGTACTTC
CDR3aa: CASSLGLAAETQYF

v_gene: TRBV9
j_gene: TRBJ1-2
d_gene: TRBD1
abundance: NA
CDR3nt: TGTGCCAGCAGCGTAGGGACAGGGGGTGGCTACACCTTC
CDR3aa: CASSVGTGGGYTF

v_gene: TRBV12-5
j_gene: TRBJ2-5
d_gene: NA
abundance: NA
CDR3nt: TGTGCTAGTGGTTTAACGGGGACAGAGACCCAGTACTTC
CDR3aa: CASGLTGTETQYF